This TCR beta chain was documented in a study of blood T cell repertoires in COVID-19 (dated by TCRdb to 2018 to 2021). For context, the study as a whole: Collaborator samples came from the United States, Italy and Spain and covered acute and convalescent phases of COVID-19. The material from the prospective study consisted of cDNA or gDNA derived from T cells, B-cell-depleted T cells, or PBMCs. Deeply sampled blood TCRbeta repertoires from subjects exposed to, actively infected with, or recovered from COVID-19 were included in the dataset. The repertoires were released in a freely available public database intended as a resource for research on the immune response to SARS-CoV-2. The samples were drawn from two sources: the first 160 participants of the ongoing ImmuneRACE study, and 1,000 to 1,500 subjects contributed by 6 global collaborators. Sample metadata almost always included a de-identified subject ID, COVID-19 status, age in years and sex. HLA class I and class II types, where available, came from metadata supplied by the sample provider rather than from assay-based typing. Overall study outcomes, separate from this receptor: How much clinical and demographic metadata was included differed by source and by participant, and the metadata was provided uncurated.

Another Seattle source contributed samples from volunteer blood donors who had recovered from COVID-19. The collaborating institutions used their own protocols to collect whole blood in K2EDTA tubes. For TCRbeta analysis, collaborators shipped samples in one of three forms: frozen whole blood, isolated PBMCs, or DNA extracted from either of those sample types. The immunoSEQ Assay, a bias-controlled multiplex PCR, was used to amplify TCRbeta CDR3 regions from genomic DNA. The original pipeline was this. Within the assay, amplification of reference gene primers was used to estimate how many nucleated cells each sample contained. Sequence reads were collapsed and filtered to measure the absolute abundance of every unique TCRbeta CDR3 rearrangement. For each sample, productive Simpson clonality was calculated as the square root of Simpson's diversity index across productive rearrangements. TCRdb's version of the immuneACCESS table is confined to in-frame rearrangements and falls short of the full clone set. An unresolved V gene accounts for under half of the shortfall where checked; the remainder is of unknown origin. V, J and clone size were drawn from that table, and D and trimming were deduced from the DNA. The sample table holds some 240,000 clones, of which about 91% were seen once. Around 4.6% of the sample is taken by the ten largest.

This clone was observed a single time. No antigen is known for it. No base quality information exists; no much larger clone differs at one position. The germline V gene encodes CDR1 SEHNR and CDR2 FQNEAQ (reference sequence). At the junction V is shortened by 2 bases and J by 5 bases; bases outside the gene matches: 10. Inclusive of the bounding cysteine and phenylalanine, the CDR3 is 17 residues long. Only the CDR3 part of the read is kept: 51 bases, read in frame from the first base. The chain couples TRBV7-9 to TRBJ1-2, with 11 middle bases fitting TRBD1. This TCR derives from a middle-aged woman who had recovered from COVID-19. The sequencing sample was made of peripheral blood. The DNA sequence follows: TGTGCCAGCAGCTTAACTTTCCCGGGACAGGGGGAGTATGGCTACACCTTC. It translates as CASSLTFPGQGEYGYTF.